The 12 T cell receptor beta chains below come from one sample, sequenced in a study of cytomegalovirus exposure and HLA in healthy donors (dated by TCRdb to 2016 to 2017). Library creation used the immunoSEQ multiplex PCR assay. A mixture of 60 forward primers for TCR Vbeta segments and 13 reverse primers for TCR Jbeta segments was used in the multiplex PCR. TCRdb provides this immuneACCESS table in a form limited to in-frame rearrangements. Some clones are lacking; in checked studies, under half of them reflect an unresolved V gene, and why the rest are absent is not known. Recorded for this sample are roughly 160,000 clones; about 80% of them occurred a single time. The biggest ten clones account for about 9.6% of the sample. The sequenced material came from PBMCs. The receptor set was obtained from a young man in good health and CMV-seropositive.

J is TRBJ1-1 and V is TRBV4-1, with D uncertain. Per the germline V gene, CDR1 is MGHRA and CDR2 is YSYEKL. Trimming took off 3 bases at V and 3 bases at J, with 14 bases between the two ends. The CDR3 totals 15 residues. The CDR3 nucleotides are TGCGCCAGCAGCCACCTACGGCCAGGTGACACTGAAGCTTTCTTT. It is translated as CASSHLRPGDTEAFF.

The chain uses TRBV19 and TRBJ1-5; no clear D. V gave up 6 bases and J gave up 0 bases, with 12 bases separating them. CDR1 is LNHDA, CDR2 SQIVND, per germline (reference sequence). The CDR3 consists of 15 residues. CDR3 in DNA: TGTGCCAGTAGAACGACGGAGAATAGCAATCAGCCCCAGCATTTT. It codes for CASRTTENSNQPQHF.

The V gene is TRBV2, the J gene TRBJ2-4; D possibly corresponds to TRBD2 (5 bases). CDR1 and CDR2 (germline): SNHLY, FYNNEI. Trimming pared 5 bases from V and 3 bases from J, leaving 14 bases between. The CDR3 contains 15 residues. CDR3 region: CASSPLGSVKNIQYF. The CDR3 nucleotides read TGTGCCAGCAGTCCCTTAGGGAGCGTCAAAAACATTCAGTACTTC.

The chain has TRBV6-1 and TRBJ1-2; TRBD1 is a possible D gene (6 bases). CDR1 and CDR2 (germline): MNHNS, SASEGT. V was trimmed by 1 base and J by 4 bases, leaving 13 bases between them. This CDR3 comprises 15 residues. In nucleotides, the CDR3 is TGTGCCAGCAGTGAAGGGAACAGGGCCTTCTATGGCTACACCTTC. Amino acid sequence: CASSEGNRAFYGYTF.

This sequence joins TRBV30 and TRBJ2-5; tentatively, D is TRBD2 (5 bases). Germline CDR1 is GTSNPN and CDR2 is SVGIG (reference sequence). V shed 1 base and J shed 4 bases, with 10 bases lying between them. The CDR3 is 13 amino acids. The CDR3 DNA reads TGTGCCTGGAGTGAGGGCGGGCCAGAGACCCAGTACTTC. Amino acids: CAWSEGGPETQYF.

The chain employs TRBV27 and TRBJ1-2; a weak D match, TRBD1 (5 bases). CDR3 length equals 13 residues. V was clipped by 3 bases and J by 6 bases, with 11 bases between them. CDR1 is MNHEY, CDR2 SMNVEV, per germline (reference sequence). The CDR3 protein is CASSFSRVHGYTF. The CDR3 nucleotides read TGTGCCAGCAGTTTCTCCAGGGTGCATGGCTACACCTTC.

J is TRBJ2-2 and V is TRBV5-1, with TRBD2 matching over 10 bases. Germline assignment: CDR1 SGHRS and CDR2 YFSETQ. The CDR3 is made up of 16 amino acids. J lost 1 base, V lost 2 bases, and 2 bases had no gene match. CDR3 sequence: CASSFWTSGNTGELFF. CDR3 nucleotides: TGCGCCAGCAGCTTTTGGACTAGCGGGAACACCGGGGAGCTGTTTTTT.

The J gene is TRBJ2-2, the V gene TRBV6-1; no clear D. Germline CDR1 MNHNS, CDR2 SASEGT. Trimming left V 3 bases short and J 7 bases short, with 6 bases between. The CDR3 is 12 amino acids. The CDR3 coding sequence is TGTGCCAGCAGTGATACCGGCGGGGAGCTGTTTTTT. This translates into CASSDTGGELFF.

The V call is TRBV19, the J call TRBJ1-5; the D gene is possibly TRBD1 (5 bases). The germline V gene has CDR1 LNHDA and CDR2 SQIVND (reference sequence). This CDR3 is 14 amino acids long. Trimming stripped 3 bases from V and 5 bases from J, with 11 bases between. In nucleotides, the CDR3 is TGTGCCAGTAGTATCCGGCGGGGCGATCAGCCCCAGCATTTT. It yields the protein CASSIRRGDQPQHF.

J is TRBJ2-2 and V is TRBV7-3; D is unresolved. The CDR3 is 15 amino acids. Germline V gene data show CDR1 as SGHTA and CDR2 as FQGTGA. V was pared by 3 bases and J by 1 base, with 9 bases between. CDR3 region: CASSLGSLNTGELFF. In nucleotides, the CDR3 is TGTGCCAGCAGCTTGGGCAGTTTGAACACCGGGGAGCTGTTTTTT.

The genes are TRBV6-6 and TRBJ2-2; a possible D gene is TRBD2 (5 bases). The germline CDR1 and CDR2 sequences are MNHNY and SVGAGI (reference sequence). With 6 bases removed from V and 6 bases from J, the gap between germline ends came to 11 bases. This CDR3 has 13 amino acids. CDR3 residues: CASSLASAGELFF. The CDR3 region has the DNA TGTGCCAGCAGCCTAGCTTCCGCCGGGGAGCTGTTTTTT.

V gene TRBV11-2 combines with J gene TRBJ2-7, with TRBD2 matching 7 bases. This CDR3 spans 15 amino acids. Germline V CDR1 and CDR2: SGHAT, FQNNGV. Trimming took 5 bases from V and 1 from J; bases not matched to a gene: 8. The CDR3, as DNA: TGTGCCAGCAGCGGACGACTAGCTTGGTCCTACGAGCAGTACTTC. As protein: CASSGRLAWSYEQYF.